The rows below give T cell receptor beta chains drawn from one sample of a study of T cell responses to AZD1222 COVID-19 vaccine. The data were produced by immunoSEQ multiplex PCR, yet TCRdb's version contains in-frame clones alone and is incomplete. Of fewer than 7,000 clones listed, around 87% were seen once; the top ten hold approximately 15%. Sequencing used peripheral blood, obtained 28 days after the second AZD1222 dose. These receptors were collected from an adult who received the AZD1222 COVID-19 vaccine. Both conserved end residues are part of each CDR3. A D gene is named only where the DNA matches it firmly. Some rows have no size entry. The others give once, few or many, or a class for an expanded clone.

>TRBV7-3|TRBJ1-1|.|.
TGTGCCAGCAGCTTAAGGTTTATGAACACTGAAGCTTTCTTT
CASSLRFMNTEAFF
>TRBV5-1|TRBJ2-6|.|.
TGCGCCAGCAGCTTAGGGATGGGGGCCAACGTCCTGACTTTC
CASSLGMGANVLTF
>TRBV3-1/TRBV3-2|TRBJ2-4|few|.
TGTGCCAGCAGCCTCTGCCTTCCCATTTGCAGAAAAAACATTCAGTACTTC
CASSLCLPICRKNIQYF
>TRBV11-3|TRBJ2-3|.|TRBD2
TGTGCCAGCAGCTCCTATGCTACTAGCGGAGCTAGCACAGATACGCAGTATTTT
CASSSYATSGASTDTQYF
>TRBV28|TRBJ1-6|few|.
TGTGCCAGCAGCCTACTTGTGACACAATATAATTCACCCCTCCACTTT
CASSLLVTQYNSPLHF
>TRBV4-3|TRBJ2-3|.|.
TGCGCCAGCAGCCAAGATAGGGATTCAGATACGCAGTATTTT
CASSQDRDSDTQYF
>TRBV6-5|TRBJ1-5|.|.
TGTGCCAGTAGACAGCCCAATCAGCCCCAGCATTTT
CASRQPNQPQHF
>TRBV10-3|TRBJ2-3|.|.
TGTGCCATCAGGGCAGCCCAGAGCACAGATACGCAGTATTTT
CAIRAAQSTDTQYF
>TRBV11-2|TRBJ2-5|once|.
TGTGCCAGCAGCTTAACTCGTACACAAGAGACCCAGTACTTC
CASSLTRTQETQYF
>TRBV6-2/TRBV6-3|TRBJ2-1|once|.
TGTGCCAGCAGTTATAGAGACGGTTGGGTGTACAATGAGCAGTTCTTC
CASSYRDGWVYNEQFF
>TRBV6-5|TRBJ1-4|.|.
TGTGCCAGCAGGAAGGGGGGGCTTGGTGAAAAACTGTTTTTT
CASRKGGLGEKLFF
>TRBV5-1|TRBJ1-4|.|TRBD1
TGCGCCAGCAGAATACAGGGGGACGGTGAAAAACTGTTTTTT
CASRIQGDGEKLFF
>TRBV11-1|TRBJ1-1|.|.
TGTGCCAGCAGCTTAGAAGAGTCCACTGAAGCTTTCTTT
CASSLEESTEAFF
>TRBV2|TRBJ2-5|.|.
TGTGCCAGCAGTTACCAAGAGACCCAGTACTTC
CASSYQETQYF
>TRBV5-5|TRBJ2-5|.|.
TGTGCCAGCAGCTTGATTGGGAAAGAGACCCAGTACTTC
CASSLIGKETQYF
>TRBV5-6|TRBJ1-2|.|.
TGTGCCAGCAGCTTAGTAGCGGGTGATGGCTACACCTTC
CASSLVAGDGYTF
>TRBV6-1|TRBJ2-7|.|.
TGTGCCAGCAGTGAGGACCATGAATATGCCTACGAGCAGTACTTC
CASSEDHEYAYEQYF
>TRBV10-3|TRBJ1-1|few|.
TGTGCCATCAGTGGGCGGACAGAGAACACTGAAGCTTTCTTT
CAISGRTENTEAFF
>TRBV14|TRBJ2-3|once|.
TGTGCCAGCAGCCGCTCAGGGGACGGGGATACGCAGTATTTT
CASSRSGDGDTQYF
>TRBV2|TRBJ1-5|.|TRBD1
TGTGCCAGCAGTCAATTAGACAGGGAAAATCAGCCCCAGCATTTT
CASSQLDRENQPQHF
>TRBV7-2|TRBJ2-2|.|.
TGTGCCAGCAGCTTGAATGTCGGGGAGCTGTTTTTT
CASSLNVGELFF
>TRBV6-5|TRBJ2-7|.|.
TGTGCCAGCAGTTACTCGAATCAAGTAGGCCGCCACGAGCAGTACTTC
CASSYSNQVGRHEQYF
>TRBV7-9|TRBJ1-1|.|.
TGTGCCAGCAGCTTATTTGAGACGCGAGCTTTCTTT
CASSLFETRAFF
>TRBV4-1|TRBJ2-1|.|TRBD2
TGCGCCAGCAGCCAGGGACTAGCGGGGGAGAATGAGCAGTTCTTC
CASSQGLAGENEQFF
>TRBV5-4|TRBJ1-2|.|.
TGTGCCAGCAGCTTACAGGTTACCGGGTATGGCTACACCTTC
CASSLQVTGYGYTF
>TRBV7-2|TRBJ1-1|.|.
TGTGCCAGCAGCCAAGGGATGAACACTGAAGCTTTCTTT
CASSQGMNTEAFF
>TRBV19|TRBJ2-3|.|.
TGTGCCAGTAGTATCCCGTCACTTGACACCCACACAGATACGCAGTATTTT
CASSIPSLDTHTDTQYF
>TRBV9|TRBJ1-5|.|.
TGTGCCAGCACCGCCGGGGAAGGGGGGTTCAATCAGCCCCAGCATTTT
CASTAGEGGFNQPQHF
>TRBV27|TRBJ2-1|.|.
TGTGCCAGCAGTCCCGGGACGGGGCAGTTCTTC
CASSPGTGQFF
>TRBV27|TRBJ2-1|.|.
TGTGCCAGCAGACCGGGCCACTCCTACAATGAGCAGTTCTTC
CASRPGHSYNEQFF
>TRBV19|TRBJ1-2|.|.
TGTGCCAGTAGTACCCGACAGGAGCGATCGATTATCTATGGCTACACCTTC
CASSTRQERSIIYGYTF
>TRBV6-6|TRBJ2-7|.|.
TGTGCCAGCAATCCCGGACTGGGGGCCTACGAGCAGTACTTC
CASNPGLGAYEQYF
>TRBV4-3|TRBJ1-2|.|.
TGCGCCAGCAGCCAAGCGATCCGTCGGAGCTATGGCTACACCTTC
CASSQAIRRSYGYTF
>TRBV12-5|TRBJ2-2|.|.
TGTGCTAGTGGTTTTCCCTTTTACACAGGAATTGCTTTTGCCGGGGAGCTGTTTTTT
CASGFPFYTGIAFAGELFF
>TRBV28|TRBJ1-2|once|.
TGTGCCTCCGGTCTTGACGGATCTAACTATGGCTACACCTTC
CASGLDGSNYGYTF
>TRBV18|TRBJ1-1|.|TRBD1
TGTGCCAGCTCACCGGGACAGTCGGACACTGAAGCTTTCTTT
CASSPGQSDTEAFF
>TRBV7-2|TRBJ2-2|.|.
TGTGCCAGCAGCTTAGTGGGTCCACAGATCACCGGGGAGCTGTTTTTT
CASSLVGPQITGELFF
>TRBV19|TRBJ1-2|.|TRBD1
TGTGCCAGTACCGGACAGGCCCTCTTCTATGGCTACACCTTC
CASTGQALFYGYTF
>TRBV7-9|TRBJ1-3|.|TRBD1
TGTGCCAGCAGCACCGGACAGGGGGGAAACACCATATATTTT
CASSTGQGGNTIYF
>TRBV7-3|TRBJ2-3|once|.
TGTGCCAGCAGCTTGGGTACCACAGATACGCAGTATTTT
CASSLGTTDTQYF
>TRBV7-8|TRBJ1-1|.|.
TGTGCCAGCAGCCAAAGGTCATTGAGGGGCTCTGGTCCCCCTTCATCTCGGAACACTGAAGCTTTCTTT
CASSQRSLRGSGPPSSRNTEAFF
>TRBV4-3|TRBJ2-1|.|.
TGCGCCAGCAGCCAAGAAGGCCCCCGCCAAGCGGGTGAGCAGTTCTTC
CASSQEGPRQAGEQFF
>TRBV4-1|TRBJ2-5|.|TRBD2
TGCGCCAGCAGCCGCGCGGGAGGGGAGACCCAGTACTTC
CASSRAGGETQYF
>TRBV5-5|TRBJ1-1|.|TRBD1
TGTGCCAGCAGTCTTGGACAAGGACAGGGCACTGAAGCTTTCTTT
CASSLGQGQGTEAFF
>TRBV6-1|TRBJ1-2|.|.
TGTGCCAGCAGTGAAGGAAGACGCTACACCTTC
CASSEGRRYTF
>TRBV7-2|TRBJ2-7|.|TRBD2
TGTGCCAGCAGCTCAACTAGCGGTCCCTACGAGCAGTACTTC
CASSSTSGPYEQYF
>TRBV7-8|TRBJ1-2|.|TRBD1
TGTGCCAGCAGCTCCCGGACAGGGGGGTATGGCTACACCTTC
CASSSRTGGYGYTF
>TRBV28|TRBJ1-5|.|.
TGTGCCAGCAGTTCCGATAATCCCCAGCATTTT
CASSSDNPQHF
>TRBV7-8|TRBJ2-7|.|.
TGTGCCAGCAGCTTGGAGACAGGGGCCAGCGGGAGCCACGAGCAGTACTTC
CASSLETGASGSHEQYF